This TCR beta chain appears in the sequencing data of a study of blood T cell repertoires in COVID-19. The overall study: Collection of acute and convalescent COVID-19 samples took place in the United States, Italy and Spain. In each case, the material was cDNA or gDNA derived from T cells, B-cell-depleted T cells, or PBMCs.

Germline assignment: CDR1 SGHTA and CDR2 FQGNSA. After removal of 3 bases from V and 5 bases from J, the junction contained 7 bases not matched to a gene. The CDR3 loop spans 14 amino acids. Original processing methods: Estimation of nucleated cell counts relied on the amplification of reference gene primers. The table came from immunoSEQ multiplex PCR; TCRdb's copy has only in-frame clones and leaves some out. V, J and clone size derive from that table, while D and trimming were established from the DNA sequence. The table records approximately 120,000 clones, over 80% of them present only once. V and J are TRBV7-2 and TRBJ2-7, with TRBD2 matching over 7 bases. Sample: peripheral blood. The TCR sequence derives from a woman aged 55-69 years with acute or convalescent COVID-19. CDR3 DNA sequence: TGTGCCAGCAGCTTCGGGGGGTTGGGGAACGAGCAGTACTTC. Encoded protein: CASSFGGLGNEQYF. The entire variable domain, with the rest obtained from reference TRBV7-2 and TRBJ2-7, is as follows: GAGVSQSPSNKVTEKGKDVELRCDPISGHTALYWYRQSLGQGLEFLIYFQGNSAPDKSGLPSDRFSAERTGGSVSTLTIQRTQQEDSAVYLCASSFGGLGNEQYFGPGTRLTVT.